A selection of T cell receptor beta chains follows, all from one sample in a study of T cells after yellow fever vaccination. TCRdb called the 5' RACE reads again in MiXCR, with one record for every CDR3 protein. The data hold roughly 260,000 distinct CDR3 sequences, with 10% to 15% observed a single time. Here the sequenced sample was CD4+ T cells sorted from PBMCs, taken 45 days after the yellow fever booster vaccination. The receptor set was obtained from a man aged 30 to 39 who received the YFV17D yellow fever vaccine. Each CDR3 is given with its conserved first and last residue. The order of the fields is clone size, V gene, D gene, J gene, CDR3 DNA, CDR3 protein. The D gene is left open where the match is weak. Clone sizes are given selectively: once, few, many, or a class where the clone is expanded.

NA	TRBV6-5	TRBD1	TRBJ1-1	TGTGCCAGCAGTTACGGGGCAGGGGGTTATGAAGCTTTCTTT	CASSYGAGGYEAFF
few	TRBV12-3/TRBV12-4	NA	TRBJ2-3	TGTGCCAGCATTATTTTCGGGAAGGATACGCAGTATTTT	CASIIFGKDTQYF
many	TRBV5-1	TRBD1	TRBJ2-7	TGCGCCAGCACCGCTGGGCGACAGGGGTGGTACGAGCAGTACTTC	CASTAGRQGWYEQYF
few	TRBV5-1	NA	TRBJ2-1	TGCGCCAGCAGCTTGGCCCTCTTAAATGAGCAGTTCTTC	CASSLALLNEQFF
many	TRBV20-1	TRBD1	TRBJ1-1	TGCAGTGCTGGCAGGACAGGGTTGACTGAAGCTTTCTTT	CSAGRTGLTEAFF
few	TRBV7-8	NA	TRBJ2-7	TGTGCCAGCAGCTTAGCGGGGATTTCCTACGAGCAGTACTTC	CASSLAGISYEQYF
NA	TRBV29-1	TRBD2	TRBJ2-1	TGCAGCTCCTCCCGGGCTAGCGGGAGCTATGAGCAGTTCTTC	CSSSRASGSYEQFF
once	TRBV7-2	NA	TRBJ2-3	TGTGCCAGCAGCTTACAGGGGGGCTCTAGCACAGATACGCAGTATTTT	CASSLQGGSSTDTQYF
NA	TRBV15	NA	TRBJ1-5	TGTGCCACCAGCAGAGATAGGGGTAGCAATCAGCCCCAGCATTTT	CATSRDRGSNQPQHF
NA	TRBV12-3/TRBV12-4	TRBD2	TRBJ2-1	TGTGCCTTCAATTCCGGGACTAGCGGGATGGGCACCTACAATGAGCAGTTCTTC	CAFNSGTSGMGTYNEQFF
few	TRBV12-3/TRBV12-4	NA	TRBJ2-1	TGTGCCAGCACCCTAGGGAGCCGGCAGTTCTTC	CASTLGSRQFF
NA	TRBV12-3/TRBV12-4	NA	TRBJ2-3	TGTGCCAGCAGTTTAAGGGGGAGACATGGCACAGATACGCAGTATTTT	CASSLRGRHGTDTQYF
NA	TRBV20-1	TRBD2	TRBJ2-7	TGCAGTGCTCTTTTTGCGGGAGAAGGCGAGCAGTACTTC	CSALFAGEGEQYF
few	TRBV20-1	TRBD1	TRBJ2-1	TGCAGTGCCAAACCGGGACAGTCTTTGCATGAGCAGTTCTTC	CSAKPGQSLHEQFF
few	TRBV7-2	TRBD1	TRBJ2-7	TGTGCCAGCAGCCAGGGACAGTCGGTCTCCTACGAGCAGTACTTC	CASSQGQSVSYEQYF
few	TRBV7-6	NA	TRBJ2-6	TGTGCCAGCAGCTCCCTCGACGGGGCCAACGTCCTGACTTTC	CASSSLDGANVLTF
few	TRBV5-6	NA	TRBJ1-6	TGTGCCAGCAGTGTTTATAATTCACCCCTCCACTTT	CASSVYNSPLHF
few	TRBV5-1	NA	TRBJ1-2	TGCGCCAGCAGCTTGGGGGACCTGACTAACTATGGCTACACCTTC	CASSLGDLTNYGYTF
few	TRBV10-3	TRBD2	TRBJ2-5	TGTGCCATCAGTGAGATCACGGGAGGGGCCCAAGAGACCCAGTACTTC	CAISEITGGAQETQYF
few	TRBV5-1	NA	TRBJ2-3	TGCGCCAGCAGCTTGGAAGCTAGCAACACAGATACGCAGTATTTT	CASSLEASNTDTQYF
few	TRBV3-1	NA	TRBJ2-1	TGTGCCAGCAGCCAATGGGGACTGGGGTACAATGAGCAGTTCTTC	CASSQWGLGYNEQFF
NA	TRBV5-1	NA	TRBJ2-2	TGCGCCAGCAGCTTGTTGCAAACCGGGGAGCTGTTTTTT	CASSLLQTGELFF
NA	TRBV20-1	TRBD2	TRBJ2-5	TGCAGTGCTAGAGTTTTAGCGGGAGGGAATCAAGAGACCCAGTACTTC	CSARVLAGGNQETQYF
many	TRBV12-3/TRBV12-4	TRBD2	TRBJ2-1	TGTGCCAGCAGTCGACTAGCGGGGGACGTCAATGAGCAGTTCTTC	CASSRLAGDVNEQFF
few	TRBV4-3	NA	TRBJ2-4	TGCGCCAGCAGCCAAGCGATGGGCAGGGAAAACATTCAGTACTTC	CASSQAMGRENIQYF
few	TRBV20-1	NA	TRBJ2-1	TGCAGTGCTAGAGAACAGCCCTTATACAATGAGCAGTTCTTC	CSAREQPLYNEQFF
NA	TRBV20-1	TRBD1	TRBJ2-5	TGCAGTGCCGCACAGGGGGCAGGGGGGCAAGAGACCCAGTACTTC	CSAAQGAGGQETQYF
NA	TRBV6-2/TRBV6-3	NA	TRBJ2-1	TGTGCCAGCAGTTACTCGATGCGGGGTCTGACCCTTTACAATGAGCAGTTCTTC	CASSYSMRGLTLYNEQFF
NA	TRBV29-1	NA	TRBJ2-1	TGCAGCGTCGCCGGGAGATTCGAGTTCCTAGAGCAGTTCTTC	CSVAGRFEFLEQFF
NA	TRBV7-6	NA	TRBJ2-3	TGTGCCAGCAGCTTAGGGACGGGAGATACGCAGTATTTT	CASSLGTGDTQYF
few	TRBV12-3/TRBV12-4	NA	TRBJ1-2	TGTGCCAGCAGCCGGGGGACTTCTGGCTACACCTTC	CASSRGTSGYTF